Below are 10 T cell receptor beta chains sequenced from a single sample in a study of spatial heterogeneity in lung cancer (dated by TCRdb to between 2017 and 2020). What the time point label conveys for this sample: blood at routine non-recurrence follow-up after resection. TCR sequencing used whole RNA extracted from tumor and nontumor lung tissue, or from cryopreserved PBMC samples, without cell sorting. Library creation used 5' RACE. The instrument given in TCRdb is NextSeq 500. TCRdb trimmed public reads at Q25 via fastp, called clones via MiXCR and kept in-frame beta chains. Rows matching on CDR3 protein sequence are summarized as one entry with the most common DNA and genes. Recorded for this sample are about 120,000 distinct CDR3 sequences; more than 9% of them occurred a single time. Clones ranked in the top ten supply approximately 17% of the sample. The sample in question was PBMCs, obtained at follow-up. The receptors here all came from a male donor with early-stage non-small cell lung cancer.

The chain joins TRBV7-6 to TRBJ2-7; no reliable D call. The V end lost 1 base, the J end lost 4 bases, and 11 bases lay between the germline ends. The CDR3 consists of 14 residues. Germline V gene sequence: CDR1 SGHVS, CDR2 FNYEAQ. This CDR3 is CASSLVSNDYEQYF. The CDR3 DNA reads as TGTGCCAGCAGCTTAGTGAGCAATGATTACGAGCAGTACTTC.

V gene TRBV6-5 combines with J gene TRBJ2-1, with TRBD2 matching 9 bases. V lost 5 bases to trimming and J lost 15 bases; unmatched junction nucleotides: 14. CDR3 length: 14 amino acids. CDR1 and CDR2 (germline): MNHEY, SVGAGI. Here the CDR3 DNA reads TGTGCCAGCAGTCCCAGCGGGGGGTTGGGGGTTCGGTTCTTC. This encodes CASSPSGGLGVRFF.

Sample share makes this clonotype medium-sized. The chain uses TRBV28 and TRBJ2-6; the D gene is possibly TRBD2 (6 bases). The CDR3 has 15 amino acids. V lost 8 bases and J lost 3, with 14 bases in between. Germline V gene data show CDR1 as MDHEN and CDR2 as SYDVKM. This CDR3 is CASGGGPVGANVLTF. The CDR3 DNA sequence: TGTGCCAGCGGAGGAGGGCCAGTTGGGGCCAACGTCCTGACTTTC.

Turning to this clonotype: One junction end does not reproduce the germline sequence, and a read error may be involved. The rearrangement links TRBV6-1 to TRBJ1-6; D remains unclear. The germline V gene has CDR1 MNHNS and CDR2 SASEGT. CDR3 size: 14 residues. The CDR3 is CVSSVGYYNSPLHF. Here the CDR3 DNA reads TGTGTCAGCAGTGTCGGTTATTATAATTCACCCCTCCACTTT.

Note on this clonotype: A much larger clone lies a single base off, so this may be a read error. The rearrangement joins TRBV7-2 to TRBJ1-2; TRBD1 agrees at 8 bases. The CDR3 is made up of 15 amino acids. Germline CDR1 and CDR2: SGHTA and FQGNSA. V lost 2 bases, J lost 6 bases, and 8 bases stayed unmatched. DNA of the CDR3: TGTGCCAGCAGCTTATCAGCAGGGGGCATCAATGGCTACACCTTC. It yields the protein CASSLSAGGINGYTF.

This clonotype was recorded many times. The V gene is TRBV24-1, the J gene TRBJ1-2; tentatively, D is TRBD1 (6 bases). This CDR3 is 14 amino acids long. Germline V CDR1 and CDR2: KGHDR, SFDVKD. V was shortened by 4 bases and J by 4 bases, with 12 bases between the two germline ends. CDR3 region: CATSDLGQSYGYTF. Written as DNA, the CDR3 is TGTGCCACCAGTGACCTAGGACAGAGCTATGGCTACACCTTC.

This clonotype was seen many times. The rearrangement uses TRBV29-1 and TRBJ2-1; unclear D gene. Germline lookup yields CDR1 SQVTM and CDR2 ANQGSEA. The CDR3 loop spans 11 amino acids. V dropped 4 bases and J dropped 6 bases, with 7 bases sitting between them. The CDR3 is CSVVVFNEQFF. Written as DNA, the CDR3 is TGCAGCGTTGTAGTCTTCAATGAGCAGTTCTTC.

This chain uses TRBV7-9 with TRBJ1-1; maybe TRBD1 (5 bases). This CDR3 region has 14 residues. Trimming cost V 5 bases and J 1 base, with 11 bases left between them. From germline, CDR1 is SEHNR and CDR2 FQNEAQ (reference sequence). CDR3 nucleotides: TGTGCCAGCAGCCACAGGACGGGGAACACTGAAGCTTTCTTT. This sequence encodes CASSHRTGNTEAFF.

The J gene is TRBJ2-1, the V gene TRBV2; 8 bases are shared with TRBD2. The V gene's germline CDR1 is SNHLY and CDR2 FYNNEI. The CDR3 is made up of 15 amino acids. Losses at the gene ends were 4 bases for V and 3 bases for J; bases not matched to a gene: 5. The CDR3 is CASSGLAFSYNEQFF. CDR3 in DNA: TGTGCCAGCAGTGGACTAGCGTTCAGCTACAATGAGCAGTTCTTC.

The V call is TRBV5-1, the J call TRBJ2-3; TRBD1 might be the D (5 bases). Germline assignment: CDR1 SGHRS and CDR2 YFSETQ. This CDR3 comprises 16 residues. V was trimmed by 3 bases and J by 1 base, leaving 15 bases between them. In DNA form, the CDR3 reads TGCGCCAGCAGCTCCGGGTCCCAAGGGGGCACAGATACGCAGTATTTT. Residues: CASSSGSQGGTDTQYF.